Listed below are T cell receptor beta chains from one sample, sequenced in a study of T cells in Graves' hyperthyroidism and ophthalmopathy. TCRdb passed the multiplex PCR reads through MiXCR, listing each CDR3 protein once. This sample yields approximately 740,000 distinct CDR3 sequences, of which approximately 14% are seen a single time; roughly a tenth belongs to the top ten. Sequenced material: blood. The source is a woman aged 18 to 35 with Graves' hyperthyroidism. The CDR3 runs from the conserved cysteine through the conserved F or W. The D gene is left open where the match is weak. Only part of the rows carry a size: once, few, many, or a class if the clone is expanded.

>-|TRBV2|TRBJ2-1|-
CASSQAQDYPWKQFF
TGCGCCAGCAGCCAAGCCCAGGACTACCCGTGGAAGCAGTTCTTC
>-|TRBV18|TRBJ2-5|many
CASSREAGHLETQYF
TGTGCCAGCTCACGGGAGGCGGGGCACCTAGAGACCCAGTACTTC
>TRBD1|TRBV12-3/TRBV12-4|TRBJ1-2|-
CASTRTGGYGYTF
TGTGCCAGCACCCGGACAGGGGGATATGGCTACACCTTC
>-|TRBV29-1|TRBJ2-7|-
CSAQAEDSYEQYF
TGCAGCGCTCAGGCCGAGGACAGTTACGAGCAGTACTTC
>-|TRBV7-9|TRBJ1-2|few
CASSPLLFYTF
TGTGCCAGCAGCCCCCTCCTGTTCTACACCTTC
>-|TRBV20-1|TRBJ2-1|-
CSAPGTYNEQFF
TGCAGTGCCCCCGGGACCTACAATGAGCAGTTCTTC
>-|TRBV28|TRBJ2-7|-
CASSYPRLSGQISYEQYF
TGTGCCAGCAGTTATCCCCGGTTGAGCGGGCAGATATCCTACGAGCAGTACTTC
>-|TRBV25-1|TRBJ2-3|-
CASSDVSSTDTQYF
TGTGCCAGCAGTGATGTGAGTAGCACAGATACGCAGTATTTT
>-|TRBV18|TRBJ1-3|-
CASSPTITGPGGNTIYF
TGTGCCAGCTCACCAACCATTACAGGGCCGGGAGGAAACACCATATATTTT
>TRBD2|TRBV5-5|TRBJ2-1|many
CASSLVLAGWGNEQFF
TGTGCCAGCAGCTTGGTTCTAGCGGGATGGGGCAATGAGCAGTTCTTC
>-|TRBV7-2|TRBJ2-5|many
CASSSSSYGTQYF
TGTGCCAGCAGCTCGTCTAGTTATGGGACCCAGTACTTC
>-|TRBV19|TRBJ2-1|-
CATQPAADPYNEQFF
TGTGCCACCCAACCCGCAGCGGACCCCTACAATGAGCAGTTCTTC
>TRBD2|TRBV9|TRBJ2-7|few
CASSGEGLEANEQYF
TGTGCCAGCAGCGGAGAGGGACTAGAAGCGAACGAGCAGTACTTC
>-|TRBV20-1|TRBJ1-1|many
CSAPNTEAFF
TGCAGTGCTCCTAACACTGAAGCTTTCTTT
>-|TRBV2|TRBJ2-5|many
CASSSGVRETQYF
TGTGCCAGCTCATCCGGGGTTCGAGAGACCCAGTACTTC
>TRBD1|TRBV10-3|TRBJ2-1|many
CAISVRDRGIDEQFF
TGTGCCATCAGTGTCCGGGACAGGGGAATCGATGAGCAGTTCTTC
>-|TRBV4-2|TRBJ2-5|few
CASSQEGGLTVRVEETQYF
TGTGCCAGCAGCCAAGAAGGGGGATTGACAGTTAGAGTGGAAGAGACCCAGTACTTC
>TRBD1|TRBV5-1|TRBJ2-5|-
CASSLTRGRETQYF
TGCGCCAGCAGCTTGACCAGGGGGCGAGAGACCCAGTACTTC
>TRBD2|TRBV14|TRBJ2-5|few
CASSPMLAGVRETQYF
TGTGCCAGCAGCCCCATGCTTGCGGGAGTGAGAGAGACCCAGTACTTC
>-|TRBV5-1|TRBJ1-1|-
CASSLDGLTEAFF
TGCGCCAGCAGCTTGGACGGGTTGACTGAAGCTTTCTTT
>-|TRBV28|TRBJ2-3|many
CASSFFDPIGRELTDTQYF
TGTGCCAGCAGTTTTTTCGATCCCATTGGCAGGGAACTCACAGATACGCAGTATTTT
>-|TRBV28|TRBJ2-7|many
CASSLTALVYEQYF
TGTGCCAGCAGTTTAACGGCATTGGTGTACGAGCAGTACTTC
>-|TRBV7-2|TRBJ1-5|-
CASSLESGQPQHF
TGTGCCAGCAGCTTAGAGTCTGGTCAGCCCCAGCATTTT
>-|TRBV27|TRBJ1-1|many
CASSTTVTGYEAFF
TGTGCCAGCAGTACAACCGTAACAGGGTATGAAGCTTTCTTT
>TRBD1|TRBV19|TRBJ2-1|-
CASRTGTANNEQFF
TGTGCCAGTAGAACCGGGACAGCTAACAATGAGCAGTTCTTC
>-|TRBV7-9|TRBJ2-5|few
CASSLTDGDQETQYF
TGTGCCAGCAGCCTAACCGACGGAGACCAAGAGACCCAGTACTTC
>TRBD2|TRBV20-1|TRBJ2-7|many
CSARRLASEQYF
TGCAGTGCTAGACGACTAGCTAGCGAGCAGTACTTC
>-|TRBV6-2/TRBV6-3|TRBJ2-1|-
CASSVTLYNEQFF
TGTGCCAGCAGTGTTACTCTCTACAATGAGCAGTTCTTC
>TRBD1|TRBV19|TRBJ1-6|few
CASSPRQGISYNSPLHF
TGTGCCAGTAGTCCACGACAGGGTATCTCCTATAATTCACCCCTCCACTTT
>-|TRBV7-9|TRBJ1-2|-
CASSSLTGGYTF
TGTGCCAGCAGCTCCCTGACAGGAGGCTACACCTTC
>-|TRBV7-2|TRBJ1-1|many
CASSLLGINTEAFF
TGTGCCAGCAGCTTATTAGGGATCAACACTGAAGCTTTCTTT
>-|TRBV19|TRBJ1-2|-
CASSRDSDSWEGYTF
TGTGCCAGTAGTAGAGATTCGGACAGCTGGGAGGGCTACACCTTC
>-|TRBV20-1|TRBJ2-2|few
CSVSKDYTGELFF
TGCAGTGTATCCAAGGATTACACCGGGGAGCTGTTTTTT
>TRBD1|TRBV29-1|TRBJ2-3|-
CSCRRGQGIPDTQYF
TGCAGCTGCCGCCGGGGACAGGGTATTCCAGATACGCAGTATTTT
>-|TRBV6-1|TRBJ2-7|many
CASSGGVQIPGPYEQYF
TGTGCCAGCAGTGGGGGGGTTCAGATTCCTGGGCCATACGAGCAGTACTTC
>-|TRBV4-1|TRBJ1-1|many
CASSQLQRTEAFF
TGCGCCAGCAGCCAACTACAGAGGACTGAAGCTTTCTTT
>TRBD2|TRBV20-1|TRBJ2-3|many
CSASRSSGSTDTQYF
TGCAGTGCTAGCCGTTCTAGCGGGAGCACAGATACGCAGTATTTT
>-|TRBV25-1|TRBJ2-1|-
CASSEWSVGSRLHYNEQFF
TGTGCCAGCAGTGAATGGTCGGTTGGGTCGCGGCTGCACTACAATGAGCAGTTCTTC
>-|TRBV19|TRBJ1-1|few
CASSNEMNTEAFF
TGTGCCAGTAGTAATGAGATGAACACTGAAGCTTTCTTT
>-|TRBV29-1|TRBJ2-3|-
CSVEPDGDTQYF
TGCAGCGTCGAGCCGGACGGAGATACGCAGTATTTT
>-|TRBV6-2/TRBV6-3|TRBJ2-3|many
CASSSRPRGSSTDTQYF
TGTGCCAGCAGTTCGAGGCCCAGGGGTTCTAGCACAGATACGCAGTATTTT
>TRBD2|TRBV11-1|TRBJ2-2|-
CASSLAGWLADQNTGELFF
TGTGCCAGCAGCTTAGCGGGTTGGCTAGCGGATCAGAACACCGGGGAGCTGTTTTTT
>-|TRBV7-8|TRBJ2-1|-
CASSFGPGANNERFF
-
>TRBD1|TRBV6-5|TRBJ1-2|few
CASSYSYQGARDYGYTF
TGTGCCAGCAGTTACTCGTATCAGGGGGCAAGGGACTATGGCTACACCTTC
>TRBD2|TRBV6-2/TRBV6-3|TRBJ2-5|few
CASETSGFQETQYF
TGTGCCAGCGAGACTAGCGGATTTCAAGAGACCCAGTACTTC
>TRBD2|TRBV11-2|TRBJ2-2|few
CAGRGTTGELFF
TGTGCCGGGAGGGGAACCACCGGGGAGCTGTTTTTT
>-|TRBV27|TRBJ1-6|few
CASRRESGPSLHF
TGTGCCAGCAGGCGAGAATCGGGACCATCCCTCCACTTT
>TRBD1|TRBV28|TRBJ1-4|-
CASSFPQQGRELFF
TGTGCCAGCAGTTTCCCTCAACAGGGGCGGGAACTGTTTTTT
>-|TRBV9|TRBJ2-1|many
CASSVVPGAGEQFF
TGTGCCAGCAGCGTAGTCCCGGGAGCTGGTGAGCAGTTCTTC
>TRBD2|TRBV2|TRBJ2-1|many
CANGLADRNEQFF
TGTGCCAACGGACTAGCGGACAGGAATGAGCAGTTCTTC